This TCR beta chain was retrieved from a study of blood T cell repertoires in COVID-19. Study background: Sites in the United States, Italy and Spain provided acute and convalescent COVID-19 samples. Sources were T cells, B-cell-depleted T cells, or PBMCs; the material itself was cDNA or gDNA.

Original handling: Estimation of nucleated cell counts relied on the amplification of reference gene primers. The table came from immunoSEQ multiplex PCR; TCRdb's copy has only in-frame clones and leaves some out. Clone size and V and J calls were adopted from that table, with D and trimming inferred from the DNA. The sample consists of about 94,000 clones, about four fifths of them appearing once. Germline V gene data show CDR1 as SGHNT and CDR2 as YYREEE (reference sequence). Between the trimmed V and J ends, which lost 5 bases and 4 bases, there was a span of 18 bases. This CDR3 spans 15 amino acids.

This receptor was taken from a human donor in a cohort sampled during active COVID-19. Sequencing used peripheral blood. The V call is TRBV5-4, the J call TRBJ1-1; D may be TRBD1 (5 bases). CDR3 bases: TGTGCCAGCAGTCGTAGACCCGCGGGGGGCACTGAAGCTTTCTTT. It translates to CASSRRPAGGTEAFF. Drawing the rest from reference TRBV5-4 and TRBJ1-1, the complete variable domain is ETGVTQSPTHLIKTRGQQVTLRCSSQSGHNTVSWYQQALGQGPQFIFQYYREEENGRGNFPPRFSGLQFPNYSSELNVNALELDDSALYLCASSRRPAGGTEAFFGQGTRLTVV.